This T cell receptor (beta chain) was found in a study of T cell responses to AZD1222 COVID-19 vaccine. The CDR3 extends over 15 amino acids. Germline V CDR1 and CDR2: MGHRA, YSYEKL. V was trimmed by 0 bases and J by 6 bases, leaving 14 bases between them. Clones were read by immunoSEQ multiplex PCR, and TCRdb kept only the in-frame ones, dropping some. The table has some 91,000 clones, approximately 92% seen once. Study outcomes and limitations: The study reported that nearly half of spike-specific TCRs target unmutated variant regions.

About this clone itself: Its cognate antigen is unknown.

The chain recombines TRBV4-1 with TRBJ1-1; D is possibly TRBD1 (6 bases). This sample comprised peripheral blood, obtained on day 0 of AZD1222 vaccination. This TCR was recovered from an adult in good health. CDR3 loop: CASSQDYRDHPEAFF. CDR3 in DNA: TGCGCCAGCAGCCAAGATTACAGGGATCACCCTGAAGCTTTCTTT.